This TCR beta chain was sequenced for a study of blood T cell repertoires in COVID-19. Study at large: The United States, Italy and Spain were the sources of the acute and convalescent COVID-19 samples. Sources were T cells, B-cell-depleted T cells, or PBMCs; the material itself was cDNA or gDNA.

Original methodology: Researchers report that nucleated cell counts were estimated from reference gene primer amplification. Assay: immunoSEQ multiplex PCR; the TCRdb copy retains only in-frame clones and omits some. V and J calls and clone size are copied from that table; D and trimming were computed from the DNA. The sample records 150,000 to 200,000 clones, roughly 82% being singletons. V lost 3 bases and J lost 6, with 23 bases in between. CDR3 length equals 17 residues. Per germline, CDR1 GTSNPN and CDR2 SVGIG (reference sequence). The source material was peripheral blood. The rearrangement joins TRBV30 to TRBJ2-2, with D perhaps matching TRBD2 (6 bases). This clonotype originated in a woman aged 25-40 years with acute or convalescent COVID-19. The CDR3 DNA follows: TGTGCCTGGAGGGGACTGAGCTGGGGTATCGTAGCCGGGGAGCTGTTTTTT. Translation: CAWRGLSWGIVAGELFF.